The T cell receptor (beta chain) under discussion was sequenced for a study of T cell responses to AZD1222 COVID-19 vaccine listed by TCRdb under 2021. Broadly, across the study: A total of 233 trial participants underwent TCR sequencing, of whom roughly 210 had received two doses of AZD1222 and about 26 had received two doses of the MenACWY control vaccine. Trial participants were enrolled by age into subgroups of 18-55, 56-69 and 70-plus years, and about 150, 27 and 61 TCR-sequenced participants, respectively, were included in these subgroups.

The time point label here, explained by the study, means: about 28 days (+/-7) after the second vaccine dose. AZD1222 recipients whose second dose came at about 4 weeks and those whose second dose came at about 12 weeks were combined into one group, since spike-specific TCR depth and breadth did not differ between the two schedules. Vaccinee samples were obtained from the UK trials COV001 and COV002, which included a single-blind randomized controlled phase 2/3 trial of AZD1222 (ChAdOx1 nCoV-19) in healthy adults. For TCRbeta chain sequencing, PBMC samples from trial participants were taken at day 0 and at day 28 after the second dose. The CDR3 regions of human TCRbeta chains were analyzed by immunosequencing. On the authors' methods: TCRs in the repertoires were matched against a reference library of SARS-CoV-2-specific TCRs that had been generated with the MIRA antigen-specificity platform. Breadth was defined as the fraction of unique TCRs that were SARS-CoV-2-associated, and depth was defined as the fraction of total T cells that were SARS-CoV-2-associated. Each spike-specific TCR was assigned to its reactive spike region and to a CD4 or CD8 class using the MIRA data. Log10-transformed breadth and depth values were compared by one-way ANOVA with Sidak's multiple comparisons tests. As stored in TCRdb, this immuneACCESS dataset retains in-frame rearrangements with V and J assigned. A fraction of the clones does not appear; measured against another copy, unresolved V genes explain less than half of the discrepancy, and the remainder lacks a known reason. V, J and clone size derive from that table, while D and trimming were established from the DNA sequence. This sample comprises some 130,000 clones, 90% to 95% of them detected only once. The ten largest account for approximately 7% of the sample.

What the study reported, not specific to this receptor: In the small 56-69-year group, the increase in depth fell short of significance, most likely because of low power. Conclusions about previously exposed vaccinees were limited because only a handful of AZD1222 recipients were SARS-CoV-2 seropositive at baseline. Nearly half of unique spike-specific TCRs reportedly recognized epitopes outside regions mutated in the B.1.351 and B.1.1.7 variants. Most participants were white British and females outnumbered males, and the authors suggested that clonal diversity may have been underestimated. Because no day 14 peak-response samples were available, the repertoires could be characterized only after the peak T cell response. The whole spike protein was spanned by vaccine-associated CD4 TCRs, and dominant responses were seen in regions 160-218 and 743-854. A significant rise in spike-specific TCR breadth and depth was observed after two AZD1222 doses relative to day 0 and relative to MenACWY recipients.

CDR3 length: 14 amino acids, cysteine to phenylalanine. The CDR3 DNA has 42 bases and is translated from base 1. CDR1 is given as KGHSH and CDR2 as LQKENI, both from the germline V gene. V gives up 4 bases and J gives up 0 bases, and the segment between their germline ends measures 7 bases. Worth noting for this clone: Its antigen is unknown. Within one base of it there is no much larger clone, and no base qualities were kept.

The sequence was collected from an adult who received the AZD1222 COVID-19 vaccine. Sequenced material: peripheral blood, taken 28 days after the second AZD1222 dose. The rearranged segments are TRBV18 and TRBJ1-3, with the D gene call left open. The CDR3 region reads CASSLDGSGNTIYF. The DNA sequence follows: TGTGCCAGCTCACTTGACGGCTCTGGAAACACCATATATTTT. Here the CDR3 is joined to the reference TRBV18 and TRBJ1-3 genes, and the full variable domain is: NAGVMQNPRHLVRRRGQEARLRCSPMKGHSHVYWYRQLPEEGLKFMVYLQKENIIDESGMPKERFSAEFPKEGPSILRIQQVVRGDSAAYFCASSLDGSGNTIYFGEGSWLTVV.